This T cell receptor beta chain was captured by sequencing in a study of shared clonotypes between healthy human individuals. General observations from the study: Rarefaction indicated that sorted-subset sequencing remained incomplete although depth was large.

The assay was immunoSEQ multiplex PCR, and TCRdb's table has in-frame clones only and misses some. The sample includes roughly 1,100,000 clones, about 75% of them seen just once. In its sample, this clone was seen a few times. Its antigen is currently unknown. Per the germline V gene, CDR1 is MDHEN and CDR2 is SYDVKM. V was pared by 1 base and J by 0 bases, with 10 bases between. The CDR3 covers 16 residues. Input material: memory CD4+ T cells sorted from blood. Subset reported: CD45RA-negative fraction. The chain combines TRBV28 with TRBJ1-5, with D unresolved. This clonotype was sampled from a man aged 18 to 30 in good health. CDR3 in amino acids: CASSLSHSVSNQPQHF. Written as DNA, the CDR3 is TGTGCCAGCAGTTTATCACACTCGGTTAGCAATCAGCCCCAGCATTTT.